This TCR beta chain was captured in a study of T-cell reconstitution after alpha-beta-depleted transplantation in children listed by TCRdb under 2016. In terms of the full investigation: Using TCR repertoire profiling, the study followed T-cell immune reconstitution in a quantitative way in children after TCRalphabeta/CD19-depleted allogeneic hematopoietic cell transplantation.

In this sample, this clonotype turned up many times. Its binding antigen is unknown. Base qualities were left out, and no much larger clone turns up one base away. Libraries came from PCR. Sequencer: Illumina HiSeq 2500. To normalize quantification of the TCRbeta repertoire, the TCR libraries were built with molecular barcoding that relied on unique molecular identifiers. TCRdb handled the public reads itself, with Q25 trimming in fastp and clone calling in MiXCR, and kept productive beta chains. Rows with one shared CDR3 protein collapse into an entry with the most common genes and DNA. Counted in this sample were 490,000 or so distinct CDR3 sequences; around 12% of them appeared once. Of the sample, over 5.5% is held by the ten largest clones. The material sequenced was PBMCs from the stem cell graft donor, taken from the stem cell graft. The sequence was collected from a human donor who donated a stem cell graft to a child with combined immunodeficiency.

The bases are TGCGCCAGCAGCTTGACTAGCGACTACAATGAGCAGTTCTTC. It specifies CASSLTSDYNEQFF. The chain links TRBV5-1 with TRBJ2-1; TRBD2 agrees with 7 junctional bases. Unmatched junction bases come to 1, with V trimmed by 1 base and J by 3 bases. The CDR3 runs 14 residues from the cysteine to the phenylalanine. Kept here is only the CDR3 DNA, which spans 42 bases and is read in frame from base 1. CDR1 and CDR2 (SGHRS, YFSETQ) derive from the germline V gene.